This note documents a single T cell receptor (beta chain) sequence. Peripheral blood CD8+ and CD4+ T cells were profiled by TCR beta sequencing. Random hexamers primed reverse transcription of about 0.45 to 1 ug RNA. TCR beta CDR3 was amplified by immunoSEQ multiplex PCR. This amplification extended across 54 Vbeta and 13 Jbeta segments. TCRdb processed the immunoSEQ multiplex PCR reads anew with MiXCR; each CDR3 protein has one entry. The sample holds about 210,000 distinct CDR3 sequences, 95% seen once. Trimming left V 1 base short and J 5 bases short, with 12 bases between. The CDR3 has 14 amino acids. Looked up from germline, CDR1 is DFQATT and CDR2 is SNEGSKA (reference sequence). These data originate in a study of CD8 T cells in Susac syndrome.

This clonotype originated in a human donor with multiple sclerosis. Sequencing was performed on CD4+ T cells from PBMCs. The chain combines TRBV20-1 with TRBJ1-5; no reliable D call. The CDR3 nucleotides are TGCAGTGCTAGAGGTGGGGATCTATATCAGCCCCAGCATTTT. Translating it yields CSARGGDLYQPQHF.